A selection of T cell receptor beta chains follows, all from one sample in a study of blood T cell repertoires in COVID-19. Assay: immunoSEQ multiplex PCR; the TCRdb copy retains only in-frame clones and omits some. This repertoire shows some 240,000 clones, almost 90% found once; its top ten account for 2.1%. The sample taken for sequencing was peripheral blood. These receptors were taken from a woman aged 60-75 years with COVID-19, enrolled during active disease. The CDR3 runs from the conserved cysteine through the conserved F or W. D genes are given only for firm matches. Some rows have no size entry. The others give once, few or many, or a class for an expanded clone.

clone_size: NA; d_call: TRBD1; j_call: TRBJ2-4; v_call: TRBV7-9; cdr3_nt: TGTGCCAGCAGCTCTGGACAGGGGTTACCCAAAAACATTCAGTACTTC; cdr3_aa: CASSSGQGLPKNIQYF
clone_size: NA; d_call: TRBD2; j_call: TRBJ2-7; v_call: TRBV7-2; cdr3_nt: TGTGCCAGCAGCCCTAGCGGGGGGGGGTACGAGCAGTACTTC; cdr3_aa: CASSPSGGGYEQYF
clone_size: once; d_call: NA; j_call: TRBJ1-2; v_call: TRBV2; cdr3_nt: TGTGCCAGCAGTCCCAGGGGCGGAAACTACTATGGCTACACCTTC; cdr3_aa: CASSPRGGNYYGYTF
clone_size: once; d_call: NA; j_call: TRBJ1-3; v_call: TRBV9; cdr3_nt: TGTGCCAGCAGCGTAGAGGCAGGAACTTTTGGAAACACCATATATTTT; cdr3_aa: CASSVEAGTFGNTIYF
clone_size: NA; d_call: NA; j_call: TRBJ1-6; v_call: TRBV11-2; cdr3_nt: TGTGCCAGCAGCTTAGCCCTGGACAGTTCAGGAGCACCCCTCCACTTT; cdr3_aa: CASSLALDSSGAPLHF
clone_size: NA; d_call: TRBD1; j_call: TRBJ1-2; v_call: TRBV11-2; cdr3_nt: TGTGCCAGCAGCTTAAGATCACCGGACAGGGGGCCGGGCTCCTATGGCTACACCTTC; cdr3_aa: CASSLRSPDRGPGSYGYTF
clone_size: NA; d_call: NA; j_call: TRBJ1-4; v_call: TRBV2; cdr3_nt: TGTGCCAGCAGCGTAACAGCCGTGACAAGTGAAAAACTGTTTTTT; cdr3_aa: CASSVTAVTSEKLFF
clone_size: NA; d_call: TRBD1; j_call: TRBJ1-1; v_call: TRBV5-1; cdr3_nt: TGCGCCAGCAGCTTGACAGGGGGGCCGACCACTGAAGCTTTCTTT; cdr3_aa: CASSLTGGPTTEAFF
clone_size: NA; d_call: TRBD2; j_call: TRBJ2-3; v_call: TRBV7-2; cdr3_nt: TGTGCCAGCAGCTTAGCCCTAGCGGGGGGGCCAGATACGCAGTATTTT; cdr3_aa: CASSLALAGGPDTQYF
clone_size: NA; d_call: NA; j_call: TRBJ1-3; v_call: TRBV18; cdr3_nt: TGTGCCAGCTCACCAGCGTCTGCCTCTGGAAACACCATATATTTT; cdr3_aa: CASSPASASGNTIYF
clone_size: NA; d_call: TRBD2; j_call: TRBJ2-3; v_call: TRBV11-3; cdr3_nt: TGTGCCAGCAGCTTAGGAGGGACTAGCGGCAGCACAGATACGCAGTATTTT; cdr3_aa: CASSLGGTSGSTDTQYF
clone_size: few; d_call: NA; j_call: TRBJ1-2; v_call: TRBV7-9; cdr3_nt: TGTGCCAGCAGCTTAGAGGGGGTCCCTAACTATGGCTACACCTTC; cdr3_aa: CASSLEGVPNYGYTF
clone_size: NA; d_call: NA; j_call: TRBJ1-4; v_call: TRBV7-2; cdr3_nt: TGTGCCAGCAGCTTAGGTGGAGGGCGTGAAAAACTGTTTTTT; cdr3_aa: CASSLGGGREKLFF
clone_size: NA; d_call: NA; j_call: TRBJ1-5; v_call: TRBV4-1; cdr3_nt: TGCGCCAGCAGCCAAGATGCAGGGACAATGGGTTCTCAGCCCCAGCATTTT; cdr3_aa: CASSQDAGTMGSQPQHF
clone_size: NA; d_call: TRBD1; j_call: TRBJ1-6; v_call: TRBV7-2; cdr3_nt: TGTGCCAGCAGACAGGGGTTAGGGTCACCCCTCCACTTT; cdr3_aa: CASRQGLGSPLHF
clone_size: NA; d_call: NA; j_call: TRBJ1-1; v_call: TRBV7-8; cdr3_nt: TGTGCCAGCAGCTCCAGGGAGAACACTGAAGCTTTCTTT; cdr3_aa: CASSSRENTEAFF
clone_size: NA; d_call: NA; j_call: TRBJ1-1; v_call: TRBV27; cdr3_nt: TGTGCCAGCAGTGGGGCGGGGGCGCGGGTGAACACTGAAGCTTTCTTT; cdr3_aa: CASSGAGARVNTEAFF
clone_size: NA; d_call: TRBD1; j_call: TRBJ1-2; v_call: TRBV19; cdr3_nt: TGTGCCAGTAGTAACTCCCCTCCGGGACAGGGAAACTATGGCTACACCTTC; cdr3_aa: CASSNSPPGQGNYGYTF
clone_size: NA; d_call: NA; j_call: TRBJ2-2; v_call: TRBV11-2; cdr3_nt: TGTGCCAGCAGCATACAGGGTTCCGGGGAGCTGTTTTTT; cdr3_aa: CASSIQGSGELFF
clone_size: NA; d_call: TRBD1; j_call: TRBJ1-6; v_call: TRBV14; cdr3_nt: TGTGCCACCAGGAGGGGACAGACGAATTCACCCCTCCACTTT; cdr3_aa: CATRRGQTNSPLHF
clone_size: NA; d_call: TRBD1; j_call: TRBJ2-2; v_call: TRBV7-3; cdr3_nt: TGTGCCAGCAGCATGCCGGGACAGGGCCGGGAGCTGTTTTTT; cdr3_aa: CASSMPGQGRELFF
clone_size: NA; d_call: NA; j_call: TRBJ1-4; v_call: TRBV6-5; cdr3_nt: TGTGCCAGCAGTTACACAGGCATGGGTGAAAAACTGTTTTTT; cdr3_aa: CASSYTGMGEKLFF
clone_size: NA; d_call: NA; j_call: TRBJ2-1; v_call: TRBV29-1; cdr3_nt: TGCAGCTCGCTTCAGGGCGGGAACAATGAGCAGTTCTTC; cdr3_aa: CSSLQGGNNEQFF
clone_size: NA; d_call: TRBD1; j_call: TRBJ1-4; v_call: TRBV11-2; cdr3_nt: TGTGCCAGCAGCTCCCGGGACAGGGGCGAAAAACTGTTTTTT; cdr3_aa: CASSSRDRGEKLFF
clone_size: NA; d_call: NA; j_call: TRBJ1-1; v_call: TRBV11-2; cdr3_nt: TGTGCCAGCAGCTTAGTGACGGCGAGGACTGAAGCTTTCTTT; cdr3_aa: CASSLVTARTEAFF
clone_size: NA; d_call: NA; j_call: TRBJ1-1; v_call: TRBV7-2; cdr3_nt: TGTGCCAGCAGCCTCGGGTGGGACACTGAAGCTTTCTTT; cdr3_aa: CASSLGWDTEAFF
clone_size: NA; d_call: NA; j_call: TRBJ1-1; v_call: TRBV6-6; cdr3_nt: TGTGCCAGCAGTTACGGGTCGATCCGGGACACTGAAGCTTTCTTT; cdr3_aa: CASSYGSIRDTEAFF
clone_size: NA; d_call: NA; j_call: TRBJ2-3; v_call: TRBV19; cdr3_nt: TGTGCCAGTAGTATAGGCCGGGCAGATACGCAGTATTTT; cdr3_aa: CASSIGRADTQYF
clone_size: NA; d_call: TRBD2; j_call: TRBJ2-1; v_call: TRBV11-3; cdr3_nt: TGTGCCAGCAGCTTACGACTAGCGGGGGGGCACAATGAGCAGTTCTTC; cdr3_aa: CASSLRLAGGHNEQFF
clone_size: NA; d_call: NA; j_call: TRBJ2-6; v_call: TRBV30; cdr3_nt: TGTGCCTGGACTGGGGGGACTGGGGCCAACGTCCTGACTTTC; cdr3_aa: CAWTGGTGANVLTF
clone_size: NA; d_call: NA; j_call: TRBJ1-1; v_call: TRBV4-2; cdr3_nt: TGTGCCAGCAGCCAAGCAATAGGGGCGAACACTGAAGCTTTCTTT; cdr3_aa: CASSQAIGANTEAFF
clone_size: NA; d_call: NA; j_call: TRBJ1-2; v_call: TRBV20-1; cdr3_nt: TGCAGTGCTAGTCTGACAGGCTATGGCTACACCTTC; cdr3_aa: CSASLTGYGYTF
clone_size: NA; d_call: NA; j_call: TRBJ1-1; v_call: TRBV12-5; cdr3_nt: TGTGCTAGTGGTTTGGTAGTCTGGGCAGGGGACATGAACACTGAAGCTTTCTTT; cdr3_aa: CASGLVVWAGDMNTEAFF
clone_size: NA; d_call: NA; j_call: TRBJ2-1; v_call: TRBV4-2; cdr3_nt: TGTGCCAGCAGCCTCGGACGGGCGGGGGAGCAGTTCTTC; cdr3_aa: CASSLGRAGEQFF